One TCR beta chain is described in this entry. Its antigen is unknown. At one boundary the junction diverges from the germline segment, which might be a read error. The CDR3 runs to 15 residues. CDR1 is SGHRS and CDR2 is YFSETQ in the germline V gene. This sample was included in a study of post-analysis software for immune sequencing data. Sequencing libraries made from TCR beta cDNA carried unique molecular identifiers. Input amounts of 1 to 10 million T cells were used. These gave about 500,000 cDNA molecules, so each molecule approximated one T cell. In TCRdb, the PCR reads were re-called with MiXCR into one record per CDR3 protein. This sample has hundreds of thousands of distinct CDR3 sequences; over 45% occur once, and the top ten carry about 11%. General study results and limits: In patients, TRBV5-6, TRBV5-1 and TRBV20-1 belonged to five or six TRBV segments found more frequently than in controls.

The J gene is TRBJ2-1, the V gene TRBV5-1; 9 bases are shared with TRBD2. The sequence came from a girl aged 2 to 9 with multiple sclerosis. Sequenced: blood. CDR3 nucleotide sequence: TGCGCCAGCAGCTTGTCCCCTAGCGGGGCTCGGGAGCGGTTCTTC. This encodes CASSLSPSGARERFF.